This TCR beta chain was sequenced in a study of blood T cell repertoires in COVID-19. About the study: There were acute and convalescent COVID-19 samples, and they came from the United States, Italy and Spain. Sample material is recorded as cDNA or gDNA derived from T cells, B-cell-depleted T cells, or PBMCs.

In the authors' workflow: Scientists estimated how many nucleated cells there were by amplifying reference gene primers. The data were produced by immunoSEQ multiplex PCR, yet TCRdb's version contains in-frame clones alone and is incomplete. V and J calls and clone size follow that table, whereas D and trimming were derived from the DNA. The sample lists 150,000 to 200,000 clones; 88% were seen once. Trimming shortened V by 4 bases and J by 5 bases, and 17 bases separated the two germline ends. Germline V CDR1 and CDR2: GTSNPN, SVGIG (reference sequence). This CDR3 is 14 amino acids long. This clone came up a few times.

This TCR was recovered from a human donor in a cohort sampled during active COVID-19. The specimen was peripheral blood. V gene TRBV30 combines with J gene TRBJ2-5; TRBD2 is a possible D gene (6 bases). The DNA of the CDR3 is TGTGCCTGGACCCTGTATGGGGAGGTGGAGACCCAGTACTTC. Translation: CAWTLYGEVETQYF.